A selection of T cell receptor beta chains follows, all from one sample in a study of T cell changes during pregnancy in multiple sclerosis. Generated by immunoSEQ multiplex PCR, the TCRdb table keeps only in-frame clones and is missing some. The sample lists tens of thousands of clones; about nine tenths were seen once. The sample here was peripheral blood, taken in the third trimester of pregnancy. Receptors originate from a female donor with multiple sclerosis, enrolled in a pregnancy study. Both conserved end residues are part of each CDR3. A D gene is named only where the DNA matches it firmly. For some rows the clone size is stated as once, few or many, or as a class when expanded; others skip it.

TRBJ2-1,TRBV2,.,TRBD2,TGTGCCAGCAGAGGTAAGGCTAGCGGGAGGCGAAGCTCCTACAATGAGCAGTTCTTC,CASRGKASGRRSSYNEQFF
TRBJ2-3,TRBV7-9,.,.,TGTGCCAGCAGCTTATTCCCGAGCACAGATACGCAGTATTTT,CASSLFPSTDTQYF
TRBJ2-5,TRBV6-1,.,.,TGTGCCAGCACCCTAAGAGAGACCCAGTACTTC,CASTLRETQYF
TRBJ1-1,TRBV5-4,.,TRBD1,TGTGCCAGCAGCCTCGACAGGGGAAACACTGAAGCTTTCTTT,CASSLDRGNTEAFF
TRBJ1-6,TRBV6-1,.,.,TGTGCCAGCCACGGCGGCGGGGTCACGAGTTCACCCCTCCACTTT,CASHGGGVTSSPLHF
TRBJ2-1,TRBV5-6,.,TRBD2,TGTGCCAGCAGCCTTAGCGGGCACTCCTACAATGAGCAGTTCTTC,CASSLSGHSYNEQFF
TRBJ1-6,TRBV4-1,.,.,TGCGCCAGCAGCCAAGAGGGCAGGGATTCACCCCTCCACTTT,CASSQEGRDSPLHF
TRBJ1-1,TRBV27,.,TRBD1,TGTGCCAGCAGCAAAAGAGGCCGACAGGGTCAATCGGAAGCTTTCTTT,CASSKRGRQGQSEAFF
TRBJ2-7,TRBV5-1,.,TRBD1,TGCGCCAGCAGCGGACAGGGACTCAGCGAGCAGTACTTC,CASSGQGLSEQYF
TRBJ2-1,TRBV27,.,TRBD2,TGTGCCAGCAGTCTAACCACGGGACTAGCGGCCAATGAGCAGTTCTTC,CASSLTTGLAANEQFF
TRBJ2-7,TRBV7-2,once,.,TGTGCCAGCAGCCTGACAGAATACGAGCAGTACTTC,CASSLTEYEQYF
TRBJ2-3,TRBV18,.,TRBD2,TGTGCCAGCTCACCGACGGGGGGTTGGAGCACTGATACGCAGTATTTT,CASSPTGGWSTDTQYF
TRBJ2-1,TRBV19,.,TRBD2,TGTGCCAGTAGTATTGGACTAGCGGGAGGCAGCTCCTACAATGAGCAGTTCTTC,CASSIGLAGGSSYNEQFF
TRBJ2-1,TRBV7-6,.,.,TGTGCCAGCAGCTTAGTTAGCGCCGGTTTTATTCGCTCCTACAATGAGCAGTTCTTC,CASSLVSAGFIRSYNEQFF
TRBJ2-1,TRBV29-1,.,.,TGCAGCGTTGGGGTAGCGGAGTTGGGCTTTCGGTTCTTC,CSVGVAELGFRFF
TRBJ2-2,TRBV19,.,.,TGTGCCAGTAGTATCGGTCAGGGTTGGACCGGGGAGCTGTTTTTT,CASSIGQGWTGELFF
TRBJ1-1,TRBV4-3,few,.,TGCGCCAGCAGCCAAGTCCCAGGGCTCACTGAAGCTTTCTTT,CASSQVPGLTEAFF
TRBJ2-7,TRBV4-1,.,TRBD2,TGCGCCAGCAGCCAAGACGGGACTAGCGGGTACGAGCAGTACTTC,CASSQDGTSGYEQYF
TRBJ2-5,TRBV7-2,.,TRBD2,TGTGCCAGCAGCCCCGGACTAGCTAAAGAGACCCAGTACTTC,CASSPGLAKETQYF
TRBJ2-7,TRBV19,.,.,TGTGCCAGTAGTGTGCGACAGTTTGTCCCCTACGAGCAGTACTTC,CASSVRQFVPYEQYF
TRBJ2-3,TRBV29-1,.,TRBD2,TGCAGCGCTAGCGGATCTAGCACAGATACGCAGTATTTT,CSASGSSTDTQYF
TRBJ1-4,TRBV6-1,.,TRBD1,TGTGCCAGCAGTTCAGGGGGCGGGCTTGGGGAAAAACTGTTTTTT,CASSSGGGLGEKLFF
TRBJ2-7,TRBV5-6,.,TRBD1,TGTGCCAGCAGCTCAGATTATCAGGGGGCGATCTACGAGCAGTACTTC,CASSSDYQGAIYEQYF